Listed here is a single T cell receptor beta chain. The data were obtained in a study of T cell changes during pregnancy in multiple sclerosis. Assay: immunoSEQ multiplex PCR; the TCRdb copy retains only in-frame clones and omits some. Of more than 25,000 clones in the sample, 91% are singletons; the top ten hold 3% to 4%. The clonotype originates from a female donor in good health, enrolled as a control in a pregnancy study. This specimen consisted of CD8+ T cells from peripheral blood mononuclear cells, obtained in the second trimester of pregnancy.

The CDR3 sequence: CASSETGGGYEQYF. The CDR3 coding sequence is TGTGCCAGCAGCGAAACGGGGGGAGGCTACGAGCAGTACTTC. This rearrangement joins TRBV7-2 to TRBJ2-7, with 7 bases lining up with TRBD2. The CDR3 length is 14 residues. Germline CDR1 reads SGHTA; CDR2 reads FQGNSA. V was pared by 5 bases and J by 3 bases, with 7 bases of the junction left unmatched.